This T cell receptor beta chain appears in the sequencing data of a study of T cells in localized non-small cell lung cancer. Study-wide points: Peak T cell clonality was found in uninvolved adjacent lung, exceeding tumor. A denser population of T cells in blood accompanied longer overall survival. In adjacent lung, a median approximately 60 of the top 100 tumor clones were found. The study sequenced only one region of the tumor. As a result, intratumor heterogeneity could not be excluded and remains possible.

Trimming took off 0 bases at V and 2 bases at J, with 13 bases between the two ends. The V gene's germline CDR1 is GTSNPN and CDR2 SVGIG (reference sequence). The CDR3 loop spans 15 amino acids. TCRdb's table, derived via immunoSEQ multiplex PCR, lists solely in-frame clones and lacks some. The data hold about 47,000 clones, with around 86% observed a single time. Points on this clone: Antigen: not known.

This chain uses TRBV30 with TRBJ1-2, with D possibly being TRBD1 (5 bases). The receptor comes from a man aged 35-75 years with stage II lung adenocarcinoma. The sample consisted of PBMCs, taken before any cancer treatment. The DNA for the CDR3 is TGTGCCTGGAGTGTACGTCGGGGGTGGAACTATGGCTACACCTTC. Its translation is CAWSVRRGWNYGYTF.